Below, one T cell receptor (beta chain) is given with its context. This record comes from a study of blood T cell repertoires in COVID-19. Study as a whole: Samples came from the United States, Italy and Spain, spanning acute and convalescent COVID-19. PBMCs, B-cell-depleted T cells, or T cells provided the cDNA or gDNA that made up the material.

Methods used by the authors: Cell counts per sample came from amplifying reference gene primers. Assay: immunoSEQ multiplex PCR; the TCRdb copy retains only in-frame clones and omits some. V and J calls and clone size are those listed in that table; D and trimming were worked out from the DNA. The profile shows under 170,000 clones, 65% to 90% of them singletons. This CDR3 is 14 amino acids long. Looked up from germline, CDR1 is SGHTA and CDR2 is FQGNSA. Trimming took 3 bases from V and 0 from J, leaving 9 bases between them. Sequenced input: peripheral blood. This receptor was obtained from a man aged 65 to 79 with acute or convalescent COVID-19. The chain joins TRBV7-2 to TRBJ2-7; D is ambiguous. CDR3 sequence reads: CASSLRLNSYEQYF. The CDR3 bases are TGTGCCAGCAGCTTGAGACTGAACTCCTACGAGCAGTACTTC.